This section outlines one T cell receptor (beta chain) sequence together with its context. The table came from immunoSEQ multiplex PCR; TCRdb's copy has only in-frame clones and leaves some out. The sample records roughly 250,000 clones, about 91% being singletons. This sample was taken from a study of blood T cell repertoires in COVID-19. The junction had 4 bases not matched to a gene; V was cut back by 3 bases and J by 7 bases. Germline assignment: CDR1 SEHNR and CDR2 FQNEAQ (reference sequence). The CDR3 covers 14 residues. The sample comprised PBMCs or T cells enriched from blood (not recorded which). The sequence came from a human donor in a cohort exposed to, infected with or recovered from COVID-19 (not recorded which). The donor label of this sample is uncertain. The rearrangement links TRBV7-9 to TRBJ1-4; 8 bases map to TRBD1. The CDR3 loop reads CASSFEQGGEKLFF. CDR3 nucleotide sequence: TGTGCCAGCAGCTTTGAACAGGGGGGTGAAAAACTGTTTTTT.